This TCR beta chain emerged from a study of CD8 T cells in ankylosing spondylitis. TCRdb reanalysed the 5' RACE reads using MiXCR and keeps one entry per CDR3 protein. The sample consists of 230,000 or so distinct CDR3 sequences, roughly 25% of them appearing once. The study, taken as a whole, reports: In the blood and synovial fluid of reactive arthritis, some motif variants had been previously reported.

This clonotype appeared a few times. Antigen: not known. This CDR3 is built from 15 residues. Trimming cost V 4 bases and J 2 bases; bases outside gene matches: 8. CDR1 is SGDLS and CDR2 is YYNGEE in the germline V gene. Sequencing was performed on blood, either unsorted or a sorted T cell fraction (not recorded which). The chain has TRBV9 and TRBJ2-7; TRBD1 agrees at 8 bases. The receptor's source is a male donor with ankylosing spondylitis or in good health (not recorded which). The CDR3 reads CASSRGQDSTYEQYF. DNA of the CDR3: TGTGCCAGCAGCCGGGGACAGGATTCGACCTACGAGCAGTACTTC.